A selection of T cell receptor beta chains follows, all from one sample in a study of blood T cell repertoires in COVID-19. Clones were read by immunoSEQ multiplex PCR, and TCRdb kept only the in-frame ones, dropping some. The profile shows some 300,000 clones, approximately 89% of them singletons. Sample: PBMCs or T cells enriched from blood (not recorded which). These receptors all stem from a woman aged 45-65 years who had been exposed to COVID-19. The CDR3 runs from the conserved cysteine through the conserved F or W. D genes are given only for firm matches. Rows may omit the clone size; those that give it use once, few, many or a size class.

>-|TRBV6-5|TRBJ2-7|-
CASSPYLGGREQYF
TGTGCCAGCAGCCCCTATTTAGGGGGACGGGAGCAGTACTTC
>-|TRBV7-8|TRBJ1-1|TRBD1
CASSLASRGGRGRPDTEAFF
TGTGCCAGCAGCTTAGCGAGCCGAGGGGGCAGGGGGCGCCCCGACACTGAAGCTTTCTTT
>-|TRBV3-1/TRBV3-2|TRBJ2-5|-
CASSQVSETQYF
TGTGCCAGCAGCCAAGTATCTGAGACCCAGTACTTC
>-|TRBV28|TRBJ2-3|TRBD1
CASSSPGQGVDTQYF
TGTGCCAGCAGTTCTCCGGGACAGGGGGTAGATACGCAGTATTTT
>-|TRBV27|TRBJ2-1|TRBD2
CASSLVPGLAGGNEQFF
TGTGCCAGCAGTCTCGTACCGGGACTAGCGGGGGGGAATGAGCAGTTCTTC
>few|TRBV6-4|TRBJ1-2|-
CASSDSGHSYGYTF
TGTGCCAGCAGTGACTCAGGACACTCCTATGGCTACACCTTC
>-|TRBV9|TRBJ1-5|TRBD1
CASSVRGDWTGWHQPQHF
TGTGCCAGCAGCGTAAGGGGGGATTGGACAGGGTGGCATCAGCCCCAGCATTTT
>-|TRBV28|TRBJ1-2|TRBD1
CASSVPPGQGNYGYTF
TGTGCCAGCAGCGTACCTCCGGGACAGGGAAACTATGGCTACACCTTC
>-|TRBV6-5|TRBJ1-5|-
CASTSGGDQPQHF
TGTGCCAGCACTTCCGGGGGAGATCAGCCCCAGCATTTT
>-|TRBV7-8|TRBJ2-2|TRBD2
CASSFRGGGHVGTGELFF
TGTGCCAGCAGCTTTCGCGGGGGGGGACATGTTGGAACCGGGGAGCTGTTTTTT
>-|TRBV3-1/TRBV3-2|TRBJ2-7|-
CASSQVGTFGDYKQYF
TGTGCCAGCAGCCAAGTAGGCACGTTTGGAGACTACAAGCAGTACTTC
>-|TRBV6-1|TRBJ1-2|TRBD1
CASSEARDRAYGYTF
TGTGCCAGCAGTGAAGCCCGGGACAGGGCCTATGGCTACACCTTC
>-|TRBV5-1|TRBJ2-1|TRBD1
CASSLEGDRSNEQFF
TGCGCCAGCAGCTTGGAAGGGGACAGATCTAATGAGCAGTTCTTC
>-|TRBV4-1|TRBJ2-4|TRBD2
CASSLGLAGGMDKNIQYF
TGCGCCAGCAGCCTGGGACTAGCGGGAGGGATGGACAAAAACATTCAGTACTTC
>-|TRBV6-5|TRBJ2-1|TRBD2
CASSPTSGTYNEQFF
TGTGCCAGCAGTCCGACTAGCGGGACCTACAATGAGCAGTTCTTC
>-|TRBV5-8|TRBJ1-2|TRBD1
CASSLEGQNYGYTF
TGTGCCAGCAGCTTGGAGGGACAGAACTATGGCTACACCTTC
>once|TRBV5-5|TRBJ1-5|TRBD1
CASSLDGTGFQPQHF
TGTGCCAGCAGCTTGGACGGGACAGGGTTTCAGCCCCAGCATTTT
>-|TRBV3-1/TRBV3-2|TRBJ1-2|-
CASSQVRGEGYTF
TGTGCCAGCAGCCAAGTACGGGGGGAAGGCTACACCTTC
>-|TRBV7-2|TRBJ1-2|TRBD1
CASSLDQGADYGYTF
TGTGCCAGCAGCTTAGACCAGGGGGCTGACTATGGCTACACCTTC
>-|TRBV7-2|TRBJ1-2|-
CASSSTGGLYGYTF
TGTGCCAGCAGCTCAACCGGGGGGCTATATGGCTACACCTTC
>-|TRBV7-2|TRBJ1-5|TRBD1
CASSGDRVQPQHF
TGTGCCAGCAGCGGGGACAGGGTTCAGCCCCAGCATTTT
>-|TRBV6-7|TRBJ2-6|-
CASSPPSLGGAPGANVLTF
TGTGCCAGCAGTCCTCCGAGCCTTGGCGGGGCGCCTGGGGCCAACGTCCTGACTTTC
>-|TRBV10-2|TRBJ2-3|TRBD2
CASSRFFLAGALSTDTQYF
TGCGCCAGCAGTCGGTTTTTTCTAGCGGGGGCCCTAAGCACAGATACGCAGTATTTT
>-|TRBV6-2/TRBV6-3|TRBJ2-3|-
CASSSPWTVASGVRGDTQYF
TGTGCCAGCAGTTCCCCGTGGACAGTTGCAAGCGGGGTGCGGGGAGATACGCAGTATTTT
>-|TRBV4-1|TRBJ1-2|TRBD1
CASSHTGQGADGYTF
TGCGCCAGCAGCCACACAGGACAGGGGGCGGATGGCTACACCTTC
>-|TRBV24-1|TRBJ2-1|TRBD1
CATSDPTGSSYNEQFF
TGTGCCACCAGTGATCCGACAGGGAGCTCCTACAATGAGCAGTTCTTC
>-|TRBV15|TRBJ1-2|-
CATSRAGSTGGYTF
TGTGCCACCAGCAGAGCAGGCTCAACCGGAGGCTACACCTTC
>-|TRBV12-3/TRBV12-4|TRBJ1-2|-
CASSLWGDGYTF
TGTGCCAGCAGTTTGTGGGGAGATGGCTACACCTTC
>-|TRBV4-1|TRBJ2-5|TRBD2
CASSQGSSSGAQETQYF
TGCGCCAGCAGCCAAGGTTCGTCGAGCGGGGCTCAAGAGACCCAGTACTTC
>once|TRBV19|TRBJ2-3|TRBD2
CASSLAGVVTDTQYF
TGTGCCAGTAGTCTAGCGGGGGTGGTCACAGATACGCAGTATTTT
>-|TRBV28|TRBJ2-1|-
CASSLSGDYYNEQFF
TGTGCCAGCAGTTTATCAGGCGACTACTACAATGAGCAGTTCTTC
>-|TRBV9|TRBJ1-4|TRBD1
CASSVAWGQGSRLFF
TGTGCCAGCAGCGTAGCTTGGGGACAGGGAAGCAGACTGTTTTTT
>-|TRBV7-2|TRBJ2-3|TRBD2
CASSHRTSGGATDTQYF
TGTGCCAGCAGCCACCGGACTAGCGGGGGGGCCACAGATACGCAGTATTTT
>few|TRBV10-3|TRBJ1-5|-
CAISTQGSGQPQHF
TGTGCCATCAGTACACAGGGATCGGGTCAGCCCCAGCATTTT
>-|TRBV2|TRBJ1-5|TRBD1
CASSSDRGHNQPQHF
TGTGCCAGCAGTAGTGACAGGGGTCATAATCAGCCCCAGCATTTT
>-|TRBV27|TRBJ1-5|-
CASSSAGNQPQHF
TGTGCCAGCAGTTCAGCGGGTAATCAGCCCCAGCATTTT
>-|TRBV19|TRBJ2-3|-
CASSRTTTSTDTQYF
TGTGCCAGTAGTCGGACTACAACTAGCACAGATACGCAGTATTTT
>-|TRBV6-5|TRBJ2-7|-
CASSSRPLLAHEQYF
TGTGCCAGCAGTTCGCGGCCCCTCCTCGCCCACGAGCAGTACTTC
>-|TRBV28|TRBJ1-4|TRBD1
CASAETGSYLNEKLFF
TGTGCCAGCGCCGAGACAGGGTCCTACCTTAATGAAAAACTGTTTTTT
>-|TRBV7-9|TRBJ2-7|-
CASSSLYSGQYF
TGTGCCAGCAGCTCCCTCTACTCGGGGCAGTACTTC
>once|TRBV6-5|TRBJ1-5|-
CASRESTYSNQPQHF
TGTGCCAGCAGAGAGAGTACCTATAGCAATCAGCCCCAGCATTTT
>-|TRBV6-5|TRBJ2-7|TRBD1
CASSYSGQGGYEQYF
TGTGCCAGCAGTTACTCCGGACAGGGGGGATACGAGCAGTACTTC
>-|TRBV27|TRBJ2-7|-
CASSLGDTTYEQYF
TGTGCCAGCAGTTTGGGTGACACCACCTACGAGCAGTACTTC
>-|TRBV5-1|TRBJ1-3|-
CASSPGIGNGNTIYF
TGCGCCAGCAGCCCGGGAATCGGGAACGGAAACACCATATATTTT
>-|TRBV30|TRBJ1-2|-
CAWTVDSGHLYGYTF
TGTGCCTGGACGGTAGATTCGGGACACCTATATGGCTACACCTTC
>-|TRBV12-3/TRBV12-4|TRBJ1-6|-
CAIVDTGGGALHF
TGTGCCATCGTCGATACAGGCGGAGGGGCCCTCCACTTT
>-|TRBV2|TRBJ2-1|TRBD1
CASSPDRGSYNEQFF
TGTGCCAGCAGCCCGGACAGGGGCTCCTACAATGAGCAGTTCTTC
>-|TRBV3-1/TRBV3-2|TRBJ2-3|TRBD1
CASSQEKGQRFGTQYF
TGTGCCAGCAGCCAAGAAAAGGGACAGCGATTTGGGACGCAGTATTTT
>-|TRBV9|TRBJ2-2|TRBD1
CASSVLGQGADTGELFF
TGTGCCAGCAGCGTTTTGGGACAGGGGGCCGACACCGGGGAGCTGTTTTTT
>-|TRBV15|TRBJ2-5|TRBD2
CATRSGGSGKETQYF
TGTGCCACCCGCAGCGGTGGTAGCGGGAAAGAGACCCAGTACTTC
>-|TRBV5-6|TRBJ1-1|-
CASSYAGLMNTEAFF
TGTGCCAGCAGCTACGCAGGGTTAATGAACACTGAAGCTTTCTTT
>once|TRBV19|TRBJ1-2|-
CAGKTDAYGYTF
TGTGCCGGAAAAACAGACGCCTATGGCTACACCTTC
>-|TRBV2|TRBJ1-6|TRBD1
CASSWTGGYNSPLHF
TGTGCCAGCAGTTGGACAGGGGGGTATAATTCACCCCTCCACTTT
>-|TRBV5-5|TRBJ1-2|TRBD1
CASSPGTARPYYGYTF
TGTGCCAGCAGCCCGGGGACAGCCCGGCCCTACTATGGCTACACCTTC
>-|TRBV28|TRBJ2-7|-
CASTQPIPPYEQYF
TGTGCCAGCACCCAACCTATCCCCCCCTACGAGCAGTACTTC
>-|TRBV5-4|TRBJ2-3|TRBD2
CASSRTSGNTDTQYF
TGTGCCAGCAGCAGGACTAGCGGAAACACAGATACGCAGTATTTT
>-|TRBV27|TRBJ1-2|-
CASSLFPGGYGYTF
TGTGCCAGCAGTTTATTCCCCGGGGGCTATGGCTACACCTTC
>-|TRBV11-3|TRBJ2-2|TRBD1
CASSRTGNTGELFF
TGTGCCAGCAGCCGGACAGGGAACACCGGGGAGCTGTTTTTT
>-|TRBV28|TRBJ2-7|TRBD1
CASSPSTGFREYF
TGTGCCAGCAGTCCCTCGACAGGGTTTCGTGAGTACTTC